A selection of T cell receptor beta chains follows, all from one sample in a study of OX40 agonist ivuxolimab in advanced cancers. Only in-frame clones appear in the TCRdb table, and some are missing; sequencing was by immunoSEQ multiplex PCR. The table includes some 40,000 clones, 70% to 90% detected once. The sample here was CD4+ or CD8+ T cells sorted from blood, taken in a trial of the OX40 agonist ivuxolimab. All receptors come from an adult with an advanced solid tumor such as melanoma, head and neck, liver or kidney cancer. CDR3s include the opening cysteine and the closing phenylalanine or tryptophan. A D gene is named only where the DNA matches it firmly. Clone size is shown for a subset of rows, as once, few, many or a class of expanded clone.

abundance | d_gene | j_gene | v_gene | CDR3aa | CDR3nt
. | . | TRBJ1-2 | TRBV7-9 | CASSFPTERDHYGYTF | TGTGCCAGCAGCTTCCCGACAGAGAGAGATCACTATGGCTACACCTTC
. | . | TRBJ2-2 | TRBV29-1 | CSGGFTTNTGELFF | TGCAGCGGCGGGTTTACAACGAACACCGGGGAGCTGTTTTTT
. | . | TRBJ2-1 | TRBV5-1 | CASSLAQGWNNEQFF | TGCGCCAGCAGCTTGGCCCAGGGGTGGAACAATGAGCAGTTCTTC
. | TRBD2 | TRBJ2-1 | TRBV2 | CARARLAENSYNEQFF | TGTGCCAGAGCGAGACTAGCGGAAAACTCCTACAATGAGCAGTTCTTC
. | . | TRBJ1-5 | TRBV19 | CASSAGLGNQPQHF | TGTGCCAGTAGTGCCGGGCTGGGCAATCAGCCCCAGCATTTT
. | . | TRBJ2-1 | TRBV7-2 | CASSWGYNEQFF | TGTGCCAGCAGCTGGGGTTACAATGAGCAGTTCTTC
. | . | TRBJ1-2 | TRBV6-4 | CASSDGTVNGYTF | TGTGCCAGCAGTGACGGGACGGTGAATGGCTACACCTTC
. | . | TRBJ2-7 | TRBV12-5 | CASGLALRGSLGEQYF | TGTGCTAGTGGTTTGGCATTACGGGGCTCTCTTGGGGAGCAGTACTTC
. | TRBD2 | TRBJ2-7 | TRBV30 | CAWRAILGTSGASGYEQYF | TGTGCCTGGAGGGCGATCCTCGGGACTAGCGGAGCGTCCGGCTACGAGCAGTACTTC
. | . | TRBJ1-5 | TRBV15 | CATSRDSGQYSNQPQHF | TGTGCCACCAGCAGAGACTCAGGCCAGTATAGCAATCAGCCCCAGCATTTT
. | . | TRBJ1-2 | TRBV6-1 | CASSEEDDYGYTF | TGTGCCAGCAGTGAAGAGGACGACTATGGCTACACCTTC
. | TRBD2 | TRBJ2-7 | TRBV10-1 | CASSNQALGGMRHEQYF | TGCGCCAGCAGTAACCAGGCTCTGGGGGGGATGAGGCACGAGCAGTACTTC
. | TRBD2 | TRBJ2-7 | TRBV11-2 | CASSADVGGAVEQYF | TGTGCCAGCAGCGCAGATGTCGGGGGGGCCGTCGAGCAGTACTTC
few | . | TRBJ1-2 | TRBV6-6 | CASSPERLGYTF | TGTGCCAGCAGTCCCGAGCGTCTGGGCTACACCTTC
. | . | TRBJ2-1 | TRBV27 | CASSLMAPGDEQFF | TGTGCCAGCAGTTTAATGGCGCCGGGGGATGAGCAGTTCTTC